The 15 T cell receptor beta chains below all came from one sample that was sequenced in a study of breast tumors, draining lymph nodes, adjacent tissues. Samples came from axillary lymph nodes draining the breast cancer. One entry per CDR3 protein results from TCRdb running MiXCR on the multiplex PCR reads. The table shows about 180,000 distinct CDR3 sequences, with about 34% occurring only once. The sequenced sample consisted of axillary lymph node tissue. The receptors stem from a female donor with breast cancer. Some clones in this sample may be carry-over from other donors' samples.

The V gene is TRBV20-1, the J gene TRBJ2-3; TRBD2 matches 11 bases. The CDR3 has 14 residues. Germline CDR1 reads DFQATT; CDR2 reads SNEGSKA (reference sequence). With 8 bases clipped from V and 1 base from J, the junction kept 5 bases outside the gene matches. The CDR3 here is CSLKGLAGTDTQYF. The CDR3, as DNA: TGCAGTTTAAAGGGACTAGCGGGCACAGATACGCAGTATTTT.

As for this clonotype: An end of the junction differs from the germline gene, which may be a read error. The chain carries TRBV10-2 and TRBJ1-2; D might be TRBD1 (5 bases). CDR1 is WSHSY and CDR2 is SAAADI in the germline V gene. This CDR3 has 14 amino acids. CDR3 region: CASSDSFGTYGYSF. In nucleotides, the CDR3 is TGCGCCAGCAGTGACTCATTTGGGACTTATGGCTACTCCTTC.

A word on this clonotype: Compared with germline, one end of the junction differs, possibly owing to a read error. The V and J genes are TRBV11-2 and TRBJ2-6, with D perhaps TRBD1 (6 bases). The CDR3 covers 14 residues. CDR1 and CDR2 from the germline V gene are SGHAT and FQNNGV. CDR3 sequence reads: CASSSLPGANVLTF. Written as DNA, the CDR3 is TGTGCCAGCAGCTCCCTCCCAGGGGCTAACGTCCTGACTTTC.

This clonotype appeared many times. V gene TRBV3-1 combines with J gene TRBJ1-2; no clear D. The germline CDR1 and CDR2 sequences are LGHDT and YNNKEL (reference sequence). V was cut by 4 bases and J by 4 bases, with 13 bases left in between. The CDR3 contains 14 residues. DNA of the CDR3: TGTGCCAGCAGCCTGCTACCGGGCGGCTATGGCTACACCTTC. This codes for CASSLLPGGYGYTF.

This clonotype came up a few times. This may arise from a read error, as a much more abundant clone is one base away. The chain has TRBV11-2 and TRBJ2-7, with TRBD2 matching 7 bases. Germline V gives CDR1 SGHAT, CDR2 FQNNGV. Trimming cost V 1 base and J 1 base; bases outside gene matches: 4. The CDR3 covers 15 residues. CDR3 loop: CASSLGLAASYEQYF. As DNA, the CDR3 is TGTGCCAGCAGCTTAGGCCTAGCGGCGTCCTACGAGCAGTACTTC.

This rearrangement joins TRBV29-1 to TRBJ1-4; 7 bases line up with TRBD1. In germline, CDR1 is SQVTM, CDR2 ANQGSEA. The CDR3 covers 13 residues. The ends lost 2 bases at V and 5 bases at J; junction bases unmatched: 2. The chain's CDR3 is CSVEPGGNEKLFF. Written as DNA, the CDR3 is TGCAGCGTTGAACCAGGGGGGAATGAAAAACTGTTTTTT. Filled out from reference TRBV29-1 and TRBJ1-4, the complete variable domain reads SAVISQKPSRDICQRGTSLTIQCQVDSQVTMMFWYRQQPGQSLTLIATANQGSEATYESGFVIDKFPISRPNLTFSTLTVSNMSPEDSSIYLCSVEPGGNEKLFFGSGTQLSVL.

The V gene is TRBV20-1, the J gene TRBJ2-7, with D possibly being TRBD1 or TRBD2 (7 bases each). In germline, CDR1 is DFQATT, CDR2 SNEGSKA (reference sequence). V was cut by 5 bases and J by 2 bases, with 31 bases left in between. The CDR3 loop spans 19 amino acids. CDR3 in DNA: TGCAGTGCTGGAAGCACCGTGGACAGGCCGGCTAGCGGTGCCTACGAGCAGTACTTC. It encodes CSAGSTVDRPASGAYEQYF.

This clonotype was observed many times. V gene TRBV24-1 combines with J gene TRBJ2-7; D may match TRBD1 or TRBD2 (5 bases each). The V gene lost 4 bases and the J gene lost 2 bases, with 14 bases spanning the gap. CDR1 is KGHDR, CDR2 SFDVKD, per germline. The CDR3 runs to 15 residues. Written as DNA, the CDR3 is TGTGCCACCAGTGACCTACGGGACGGAACCTACGAGCAGTACTTC. This gives the protein CATSDLRDGTYEQYF.

V and J are TRBV5-4 and TRBJ1-1, with D tentatively TRBD1 (5 bases). Germline CDR1 is SGHNT and CDR2 is YYREEE (reference sequence). The germline V and J ends were trimmed by 4 bases and 0 bases, with 10 bases remaining between them. There are 14 residues in the CDR3. CDR3 loop: CASSAGPLNTEAFF. The CDR3 DNA reads TGTGCCAGCAGCGCGGGACCGCTGAACACTGAAGCTTTCTTT. Variable domain in full (rest from reference TRBV5-4 and TRBJ1-1): ETGVTQSPTHLIKTRGQQVTLRCSSQSGHNTVSWYQQALGQGPQFIFQYYREEENGRGNFPPRFSGLQFPNYSSELNVNALELDDSALYLCASSAGPLNTEAFFGQGTRLTVV.

This clonotype was detected ten times or more. The chain recombines TRBV6-5 with TRBJ1-3; D ambiguous. The CDR3 loop spans 15 amino acids. Germline V gives CDR1 MNHEY, CDR2 SVGAGI. Trimming removed 6 bases from V and 3 bases from J, with 15 bases in between. CDR3 coding DNA: TGTGCCAGCAGCCCGCCTCAAACTTATGGAAACACCATATATTTT. Amino acid sequence: CASSPPQTYGNTIYF.

There are many counts of this clonotype. The chain joins TRBV7-3 to TRBJ2-1; D possibly matches TRBD1 or TRBD2 (6 bases each). The CDR3 runs 15 residues. Trimming removed 1 base at V and 5 bases at J, with 12 bases between. Germline loops: CDR1 SGHTA, CDR2 FQGTGA. The CDR3 reads CASSLRGAPDNEQFF. CDR3 bases: TGTGCCAGCAGCTTAAGGGGGGCTCCCGACAATGAGCAGTTCTTC.

V and J are TRBV28 and TRBJ1-2, with D maybe TRBD1 (5 bases). CDR1 and CDR2 (germline): MDHEN, SYDVKM. Deletions cut 4 bases from V and 4 bases from J, with 22 bases between. CDR3 length: 17 residues. The CDR3 nucleotides are TGTGCCAGCAGTTCCTCAGGGTGGAGTTCGAAGACCTATGGCTACACCTTC. This sequence encodes CASSSSGWSSKTYGYTF.

This clonotype was observed at least ten times. The chain carries TRBV20-1 and TRBJ2-6; D is perhaps TRBD2 (5 bases). This CDR3 comprises 16 residues. Germline CDR1 reads DFQATT; CDR2 reads SNEGSKA (reference sequence). V was cut by 2 bases and J by 0 bases, with 11 bases left in between. The CDR3 nucleotides are TGCAGTGCTAGACTAGCAGCCTTCTCTGGGGCCAACGTCCTGACTTTC. It codes for CSARLAAFSGANVLTF.

On this clonotype: One junction end does not reproduce the germline sequence, and a read error may be involved. J is TRBJ2-1 and V is TRBV24-1; D remains unclear. From germline, CDR1 is KGHDR and CDR2 SFDVKD. The CDR3 has 14 amino acids. The CDR3 reads CTTSDLSGYNEQLF. The CDR3 nucleotides read TGTACCACCAGTGATTTATCCGGTTACAATGAGCAGCTCTTC.

Worth noting for this clonotype: A much bigger clone sits one base away, suggesting this may be a read error. The chain has TRBV6-5 and TRBJ1-5; D is ambiguous. V was cut by 4 bases and J by 6 bases, with 16 bases left in between. Per germline, CDR1 MNHEY and CDR2 SVGAGI. CDR3 length: 15 amino acids. CDR3: CASSSSREGGQPQHF. In DNA form, the CDR3 reads TGTGCCAGCAGTTCCTCGAGGGAGGGAGGTCAGCCCCAGCATTTT.